Following are 13 T cell receptor beta chains from one sample sequenced in a study of blood T cell repertoires in COVID-19 (dated by TCRdb to the early 2020s). To prepare the library, the immunoSEQ multiplex PCR assay was applied. TCRdb stores this immuneACCESS table with in-frame sequences only. Part of the clones is absent; in the studies checked, under half of the shortfall reflects unresolved V genes, and no reason is known for the rest. The sample table lists 57,000 or so clones, under 85% of them with a count of one. The ten largest clones add up to roughly 22% of the sample. Material for sequencing was peripheral blood. The receptors shown here come from a woman of 80 years or more with active or convalescent COVID-19.

The chain joins TRBV5-1 to TRBJ1-2; weak D call: TRBD1 (6 bases). Per the germline V gene, CDR1 is SGHRS and CDR2 is YFSETQ. Trimming pared 0 bases from V and 5 bases from J, leaving 14 bases between. CDR3 length: 15 amino acids. As DNA, the CDR3 is TGCGCCAGCAGCTTGGACCCCGGGACATCTTATGGCTACACCTTC. It is translated as CASSLDPGTSYGYTF.

V and J are TRBV11-3 and TRBJ1-3; a weak D match, TRBD1 (5 bases). CDR1 and CDR2 from the germline V gene are SGHNT and YENEEA. The V end was cut by 3 bases, the J end by 0 bases, with 9 bases between. CDR3 length: 15 residues. The CDR3 DNA is TGTGCCAGCAGCTTGGGGGGAAGCTCTGGAAACACCATATATTTT. It is translated as CASSLGGSSGNTIYF.

CDR3 nucleotides: TGTGCCAGCAGCCTTCCTTACAATGAGCAGTTCTTC. Its protein is CASSLPYNEQFF. The V and J genes are TRBV3-1 (or the pseudogene TRBV3-2) and TRBJ2-1; D is unclear. Trimming took 4 bases from V and 4 from J, leaving 5 bases between them. The length of the CDR3 is 12 residues. Germline CDR1 is LGHDT and CDR2 is YNNKEL (reference sequence).

CDR3: CASTQAGPFNSPLHF. The DNA for the CDR3 is TGTGCCAGCACCCAGGCAGGCCCCTTCAATTCACCCCTCCACTTT. The V gene is TRBV6-6, the J gene TRBJ1-6; unclear D gene. The CDR3 consists of 15 residues. V was clipped by 7 bases and J by 7 bases, with 17 bases between them. Germline loops: CDR1 MNHNY, CDR2 SVGAGI (reference sequence).

V and J are TRBV27 and TRBJ1-2, with TRBD1 identical over 10 bases. This CDR3 region has 13 residues. Germline CDR1 is MNHEY and CDR2 is SMNVEV (reference sequence). V lost 5 bases to trimming and J lost 8 bases; unmatched junction nucleotides: 5. This chain's CDR3 is CASSRGQGHGYTF. For the CDR3, the DNA is TGTGCCAGCAGTAGGGGACAGGGGCACGGCTACACCTTC.

This clone came up a few times. The chain recombines TRBV27 with TRBJ1-6; 7 bases are a match to TRBD1. J gave up 8 bases and V 3 bases, and 16 bases lay outside the gene matches. This CDR3 contains 18 residues. CDR1 is MNHEY, CDR2 SMNVEV, per germline (reference sequence). The CDR3 nucleotides are TGTGCCAGCAGTTTTACACTTACAGGGGCTGTAAGGGATTCACCCCTCCACTTT. Encoded protein: CASSFTLTGAVRDSPLHF.

This chain connects TRBV6-5 to TRBJ2-1, with 11 bases aligning to TRBD2. The ends lost 4 bases at V and 6 bases at J; junction bases unmatched: 5. Germline values: CDR1 MNHEY, CDR2 SVGAGI. CDR3 size: 15 residues. The CDR3 reads CASSLSSGGLNEQFF. Written as DNA, the CDR3 is TGTGCCAGCAGTTTATCTAGCGGGGGGCTCAATGAGCAGTTCTTC.

The chain combines TRBV12-1 with TRBJ1-5; TRBD1, the D gene given by the table, was not confirmed from the DNA. TRBV12-1 is deemed a pseudogene. The CDR3 loop spans 16 amino acids. CDR3 in DNA: TGTGCCAGCAGCCCGGATTTAGGGGTCAAAAATCAGCCCCAGCATTTT. Its translation is CASSPDLGVKNQPQHF.

This sequence joins TRBV6-5 and TRBJ2-7; D possibly corresponds to TRBD1 (6 bases). Looked up from germline, CDR1 is MNHEY and CDR2 is SVGAGI. CDR3 size: 15 residues. With 5 bases removed from V and 7 bases from J, the gap between germline ends came to 21 bases. This CDR3 reads CASSTGTRKAGEQYF. In DNA form, the CDR3 reads TGTGCCAGCAGTACCGGGACAAGGAAAGCTGGGGAGCAGTACTTC.

This clone was recorded once. The chain combines TRBV27 with TRBJ1-1, with D tentatively TRBD1 (5 bases). This CDR3 has 15 residues. The V end lost 6 bases, the J end lost 0 bases, and 14 bases lay between the germline ends. From germline, CDR1 is MNHEY and CDR2 SMNVEV (reference sequence). CDR3 in amino acids: CASRPPTALNTEAFF. For the CDR3, the DNA is TGTGCCAGCAGGCCGCCGACAGCGTTGAACACTGAAGCTTTCTTT.

The V call is TRBV29-1, the J call TRBJ2-2; 7 bases are shared with TRBD2. Per germline, CDR1 SQVTM and CDR2 ANQGSEA. Losses at the gene ends were 4 bases for V and 3 bases for J; bases not matched to a gene: 11. The CDR3 is 16 amino acids. The CDR3 region is CSVAPPSGAYTGELFF. CDR3 nucleotide sequence: TGCAGCGTTGCCCCTCCCAGCGGGGCTTACACCGGGGAGCTGTTTTTT.

This chain uses TRBV5-4 with TRBJ2-1; 10 bases map to TRBD1. The junction had 5 bases not matched to a gene; V was cut back by 0 bases and J by 2 bases. This CDR3 is built from 17 residues. CDR1 and CDR2 (germline): SGHNT, YYREEE (reference sequence). CDR3 protein: CASSLGGQGPAYNEQFF. The CDR3 region has the DNA TGTGCCAGCAGCTTGGGGGGACAGGGGCCTGCCTACAATGAGCAGTTCTTC.

The genes are TRBV15 and TRBJ2-7, with 8 bases aligning to TRBD2. The germline V gene has CDR1 LNHNV and CDR2 YYDKDF (reference sequence). The length of the CDR3 is 13 residues. V dropped 3 bases and J dropped 6; count of bases not matched to a gene: 4. CDR3 amino acids: CATSSYGGGEQYF. CDR3 DNA: TGTGCCACCAGCAGCTACGGGGGGGGCGAGCAGTACTTC. Full variable domain (remainder filled in from reference TRBV15 and TRBJ2-7): DAMVIQNPRYQVTQFGKPVTLSCSQTLNHNVMYWYQQKSSQAPKLLFHYYDKDFNNEADTPDNFQSRRPNTSFCFLDIRSPGLGDTAMYLCATSSYGGGEQYFGPGTRLTVT.